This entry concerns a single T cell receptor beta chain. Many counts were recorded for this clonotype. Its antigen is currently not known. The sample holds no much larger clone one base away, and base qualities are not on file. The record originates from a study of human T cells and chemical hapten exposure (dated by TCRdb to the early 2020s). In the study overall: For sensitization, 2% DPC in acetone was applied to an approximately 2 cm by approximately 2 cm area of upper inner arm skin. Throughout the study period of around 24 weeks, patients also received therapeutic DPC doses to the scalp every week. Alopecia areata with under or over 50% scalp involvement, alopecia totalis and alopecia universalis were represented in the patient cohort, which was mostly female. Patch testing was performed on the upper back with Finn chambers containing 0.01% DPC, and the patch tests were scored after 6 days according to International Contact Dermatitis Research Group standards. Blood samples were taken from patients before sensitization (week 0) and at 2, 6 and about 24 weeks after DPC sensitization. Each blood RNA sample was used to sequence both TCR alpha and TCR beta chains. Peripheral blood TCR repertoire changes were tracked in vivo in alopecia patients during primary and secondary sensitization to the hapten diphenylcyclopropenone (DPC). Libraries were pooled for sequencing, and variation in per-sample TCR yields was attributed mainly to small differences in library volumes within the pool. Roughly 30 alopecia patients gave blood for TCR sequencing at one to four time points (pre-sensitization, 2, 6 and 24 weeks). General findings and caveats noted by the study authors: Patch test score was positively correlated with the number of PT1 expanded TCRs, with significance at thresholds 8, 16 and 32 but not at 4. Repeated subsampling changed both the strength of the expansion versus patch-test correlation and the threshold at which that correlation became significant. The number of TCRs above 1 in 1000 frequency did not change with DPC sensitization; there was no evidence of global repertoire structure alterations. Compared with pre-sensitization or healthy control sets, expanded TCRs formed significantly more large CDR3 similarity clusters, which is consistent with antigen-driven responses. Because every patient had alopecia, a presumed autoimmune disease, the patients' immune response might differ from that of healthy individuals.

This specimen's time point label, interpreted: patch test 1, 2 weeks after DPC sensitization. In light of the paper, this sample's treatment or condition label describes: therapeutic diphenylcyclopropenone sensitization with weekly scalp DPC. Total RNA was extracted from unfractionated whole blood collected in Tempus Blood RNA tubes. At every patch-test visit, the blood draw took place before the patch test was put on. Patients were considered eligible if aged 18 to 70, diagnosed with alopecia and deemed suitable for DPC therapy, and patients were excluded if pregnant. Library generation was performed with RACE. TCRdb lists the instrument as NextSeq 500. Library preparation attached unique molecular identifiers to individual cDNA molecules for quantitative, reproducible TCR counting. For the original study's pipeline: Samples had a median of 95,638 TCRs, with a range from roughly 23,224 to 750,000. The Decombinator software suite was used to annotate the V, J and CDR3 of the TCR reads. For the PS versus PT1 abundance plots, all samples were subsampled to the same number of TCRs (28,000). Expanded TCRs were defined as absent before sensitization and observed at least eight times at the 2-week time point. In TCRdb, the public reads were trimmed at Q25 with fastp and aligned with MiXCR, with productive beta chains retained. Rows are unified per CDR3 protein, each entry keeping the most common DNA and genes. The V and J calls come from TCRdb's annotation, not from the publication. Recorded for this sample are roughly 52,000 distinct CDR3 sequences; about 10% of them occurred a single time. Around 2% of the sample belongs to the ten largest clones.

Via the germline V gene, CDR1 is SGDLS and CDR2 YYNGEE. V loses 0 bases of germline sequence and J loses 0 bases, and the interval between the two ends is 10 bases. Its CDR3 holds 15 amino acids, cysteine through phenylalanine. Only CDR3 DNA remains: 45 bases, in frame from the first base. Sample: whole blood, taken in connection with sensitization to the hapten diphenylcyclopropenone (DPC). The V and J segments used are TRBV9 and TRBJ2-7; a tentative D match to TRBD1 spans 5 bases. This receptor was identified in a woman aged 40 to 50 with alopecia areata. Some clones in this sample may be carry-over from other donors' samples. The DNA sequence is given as TGTGCCAGCAGCGTAGGACAGTCTCTCTCCTACGAGCAGTACTTC. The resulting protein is CASSVGQSLSYEQYF. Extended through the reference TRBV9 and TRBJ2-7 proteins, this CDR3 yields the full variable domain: DSGVTQTPKHLITATGQRVTLRCSPRSGDLSVYWYQQSLDQGLQFLIQYYNGEERAKGNILERFSAQQFPDLHSELNLSSLELGDSALYFCASSVGQSLSYEQYFGPGTRLTVT.